The entry below gives a single T cell receptor (beta chain) sequence along with its context. This entry comes from a study of shared T cell receptors in the human thymus. This table comes from immunoSEQ multiplex PCR, and its TCRdb copy is limited to in-frame clones, with some not included. This sample carries 500,000 to 750,000 clones, over 75% of them seen once, and the ten largest clones take over 0.008%. The V segment lost 4 bases and the J segment 10 bases; nucleotides outside the gene matches: 14. The CDR3 sequence is 16 residues long. The germline gives CDR1 SGHNT, CDR2 YYREEE (reference sequence). The data were also submitted as part of a second study, on human thymus T cells. This second study notes: Donor material was obtained from healthy Finnish infants undergoing corrective surgery for congenital heart defects. Related research examined unrelated individuals and reported that their thymic repertoires overlapped highly.

The sample taken for sequencing was thymocytes. The sequence came from a boy under two years old with a congenital heart defect. This rearrangement joins TRBV5-4 to TRBJ2-1; TRBD2 matches at 10 bases. In DNA form, the CDR3 reads TGTGCCAGCAGCCTTCGAAGCGGGAGGGCCCAGGGGGAGCAGTTCTTC. Translating it yields CASSLRSGRAQGEQFF.